The 17 T cell receptor beta chains below come from one sample, sequenced in a study of regulatory T cells in long-lasting Graves disease. Construction of TCR beta libraries relied on iRepertoire HTBI primers and on Arm-PCR targeting CDR3 regions. TCRdb re-called the multiplex PCR reads with MiXCR, one entry per CDR3 protein. The sample has about half a million distinct CDR3 sequences; 20% to 25% are singletons. Time point indicated: persistent/refractory GD, antithyroid drugs over 5 years with positive TRAb. PBMCs provided the RNA from which the TCR library was made. Material: peripheral blood mononuclear cells (PBMCs), obtained when the disease was refractory, from a patient treated with antithyroid drugs. These receptors came from a female donor with Graves disease.

This clonotype was observed many times. The chain recombines TRBV12-3 or TRBV12-4 with TRBJ1-3; D gene ambiguous. V was pared by 0 bases and J by 8 bases, with 8 bases between. The CDR3 length is 13 residues. This CDR3 reads CASSLARWDTIYF. The CDR3 coding sequence is TGTGCCAGCAGTTTAGCGCGGTGGGACACCATATATTTT.

This clonotype was picked up one time. V usage is TRBV2 and J usage is TRBJ1-1, with D unclear. V lost 7 bases to trimming and J lost 5 bases, with 14 bases between them. The CDR3 loop spans 13 amino acids. Germline V gives CDR1 SNHLY, CDR2 FYNNEI. The CDR3 bases are TGTGCCAGCACCAGCCGGAAGAGGACTGAAGCTTTCTTT. Encoded protein: CASTSRKRTEAFF. Drawing the rest from reference TRBV2 and TRBJ1-1, the complete variable domain is EPEVTQTPSHQVTQMGQEVILRCVPISNHLYFYWYRQILGQKVEFLVSFYNNEISEKSEIFDDQFSVERPDGSNFTLKIRSTKLEDSAMYFCASTSRKRTEAFFGQGTRLTVV.

Comments on this clonotype: A much larger clone lies a single base off, so this may be a read error. This chain links TRBV19 with TRBJ2-5, with 7 bases that match TRBD1. The CDR3 contains 14 residues. Per germline, CDR1 LNHDA and CDR2 SQIVND (reference sequence). Here the CDR3 DNA reads TGTGCCAGTACCCTGAGGGGGCCAGGAGAGACCCAGCACTTC. As protein: CASTLRGPGETQHF.

This clonotype was seen ten or more times. The chain is built from TRBV28 and TRBJ2-5; TRBD1 matches at 11 bases. Germline values: CDR1 MDHEN, CDR2 SYDVKM. The CDR3 has 16 amino acids. After removal of 6 bases from V and 2 bases from J, the junction contained 8 bases not matched to a gene. This CDR3 reads CASRIDRDRGQETQYF. DNA of the CDR3: TGTGCCAGCAGGATCGACCGGGACAGGGGGCAAGAGACCCAGTACTTC.

The rearrangement joins TRBV14 to TRBJ2-2; D gene uncertain. Germline-derived CDR1 and CDR2 are SGHDN and FVKESK. The germline V and J ends were trimmed by 1 base and 7 bases, with 10 bases remaining between them. This CDR3 comprises 14 residues. The CDR3 reads CASSQGAMVGELFF. CDR3 bases: TGTGCCAGCAGCCAAGGCGCGATGGTCGGGGAGCTGTTTTTT.

This clonotype was counted at least ten times. This sequence joins TRBV7-2 and TRBJ1-5, with 12 positions matching TRBD1. Germline V gives CDR1 SGHTA, CDR2 FQGNSA. The CDR3 sequence is 16 residues long. V shed 3 bases and J 3 bases; nucleotides not matched to a gene: 3. The CDR3 sequence is CASSFRDRGHNQPQHF. DNA for the CDR3: TGTGCCAGCAGCTTTCGGGACAGGGGGCACAATCAGCCCCAGCATTTT.

For this clonotype: Given a much more abundant clone one base away, this may be a read error. The chain joins TRBV2 to TRBJ2-7; D may be TRBD1 (6 bases). Germline V gene lookup returns CDR1 SNHLY and CDR2 FYNNEI. CDR3 length equals 15 residues. This CDR3 reads CASSEALGASYGQYF. The CDR3 DNA reads as TGTGCCAGCAGTGAAGCACTGGGGGCCTCCTACGGGCAGTACTTC. The complete variable domain, with remaining parts taken from reference TRBV2 and TRBJ2-7, reads EPEVTQTPSHQVTQMGQEVILRCVPISNHLYFYWYRQILGQKVEFLVSFYNNEISEKSEIFDDQFSVERPDGSNFTLKIRSTKLEDSAMYFCASSEALGASYGQYFGPGTRLTVT.

The rearrangement links TRBV7-6 to TRBJ1-2, with D unresolved. In germline, CDR1 is SGHVS, CDR2 FNYEAQ. This CDR3 has 13 residues. V was pared by 3 bases and J by 6 bases, with 11 bases between. The CDR3 here is CASSLRVSDGYTF. The CDR3 DNA sequence: TGTGCCAGCAGCTTGAGAGTATCGGATGGCTACACCTTC.

This sequence joins TRBV5-1 and TRBJ2-1; 9 nucleotides line up with TRBD2. V shed 5 bases, J shed 8 bases, and the junction held 8 bases outside the gene matches. CDR1 SGHRS and CDR2 YFSETQ come from the germline V gene. This CDR3 has 14 amino acids. The CDR3 here is CASSFGSGGDEQFF. The CDR3 region has the DNA TGCGCCAGCAGTTTTGGTAGCGGGGGTGATGAGCAGTTCTTC.

This clonotype was found many times. V is TRBV27 and J is TRBJ1-5; no clear D. This CDR3 spans 14 amino acids. V lost 0 bases and J 1 base, leaving 4 bases between the germline ends. In germline, CDR1 is MNHEY, CDR2 SMNVEV (reference sequence). The CDR3 coding sequence is TGTGCCAGCAGTTTATCGGGCAGCAATCAGCCCCAGCATTTT. It encodes CASSLSGSNQPQHF.

The gene calls are TRBV19 and TRBJ1-1, with D unclear. This CDR3 region has 13 residues. V lost 4 bases and J lost 4, with 10 bases in between. The germline V gene has CDR1 LNHDA and CDR2 SQIVND (reference sequence). Here the CDR3 reads CASSTHLGTEAFF. CDR3 DNA: TGTGCCAGTAGTACTCACCTTGGCACTGAAGCTTTCTTT. Together with reference TRBV19 and TRBJ1-1, the CDR3 gives the full variable domain: DGGITQSPKYLFRKEGQNVTLSCEQNLNHDAMYWYRQDPGQGLRLIYYSQIVNDFQKGDIAEGYSVSREKKESFPLTVTSAQKNPTAFYLCASSTHLGTEAFFGQGTRLTVV.

With regard to this clonotype: Sequence at one end of the junction differs from germline and may be a read error. The chain uses TRBV29-1 and TRBJ1-4, with 7 nucleotides matching TRBD1. This CDR3 is built from 15 residues. Germline V gene lookup returns CDR1 SQVTM and CDR2 ANQGSEA. The CDR3 reads CNVVGDSRAPEKLFF. The CDR3 DNA reads as TGCAACGTTGTCGGGGACAGCCGGGCGCCGGAAAAACTGTTTTTT. The variable domain in full, with the rest retrieved from reference TRBV29-1 and TRBJ1-4, is SAVISQKPSRDICQRGTSLTIQCQVDSQVTMMFWYRQQPGQSLTLIATANQGSEATYESGFVIDKFPISRPNLTFSTLTVSNMSPEDSSIYLCNVVGDSRAPEKLFFGSGTQLSVL.

This clonotype came up a few times. The chain recombines TRBV24-1 with TRBJ2-7, with 7 nucleotides matching TRBD2. The J segment lost 5 bases and the V segment lost 4 bases, leaving 13 bases of the junction unmatched. Germline-derived CDR1 and CDR2 are KGHDR and SFDVKD. This CDR3 region has 16 residues. CDR3 nucleotides: TGTGCCACCAGTGACCCGCGAAGGGGCGGGGGTGACGAGCAGTACTTC. It specifies CATSDPRRGGGDEQYF.

V gene TRBV6-1 combines with J gene TRBJ1-1, with 7 bases fitting TRBD1. The length of the CDR3 is 13 residues. V lost 6 bases, J lost 5 bases, and 6 bases stayed unmatched. In germline, CDR1 is MNHNS, CDR2 SASEGT. The CDR3 protein is CASSRTGETEAFF. The CDR3 DNA follows: TGTGCCAGCAGCCGAACAGGGGAAACTGAAGCTTTCTTT.

The chain uses TRBV28 and TRBJ1-2, with unresolved D. The germline CDR1 and CDR2 sequences are MDHEN and SYDVKM. The CDR3 runs to 14 residues. With 4 bases removed from V and 5 bases from J, the gap between germline ends came to 14 bases. For the CDR3, the DNA is TGTGCCAGCAGTTCACTTGGCGGACGATATGGCTACACCTTC. Protein: CASSSLGGRYGYTF.

This clonotype was detected a few times. J is TRBJ2-2 and V is TRBV27; D remains unclear. Germline V gene sequence: CDR1 MNHEY, CDR2 SMNVEV (reference sequence). The V end lost 6 bases, the J end lost 4 bases, and 12 bases lay between the germline ends. The CDR3 runs to 14 residues. CDR3 nucleotide sequence: TGTGCCAGCAGCCTAGGGTGGGCCACCGGGGAGCTGTTTTTT. Translating it yields CASSLGWATGELFF.

This clonotype was seen many times. The chain has TRBV28 and TRBJ1-1, with D maybe TRBD1 (6 bases). Trimming took off 6 bases at V and 4 bases at J, with 18 bases between the two ends. The length of the CDR3 is 15 residues. Germline V CDR1 and CDR2: MDHEN, SYDVKM. CDR3 in amino acids: CASRTAGEGGTEAFF. The DNA for the CDR3 is TGTGCCAGCAGGACTGCAGGGGAAGGCGGCACTGAAGCTTTCTTT.